This T cell receptor beta chain was retrieved from a study of T cell responses to AZD1222 COVID-19 vaccine. Findings and limits, study-wide: There were repertoire samples only from the period after the peak T cell response. The donor group comprised mostly white British people and more females; the analysis possibly underestimated clonal diversity. Elevations in Spike-specific TCR breadth and depth followed administration of two AZD1222 doses. Spike-wide vaccine-associated CD4 TCRs dominated at 160-218 and 743-854.

Clones were sequenced by immunoSEQ multiplex PCR, and TCRdb holds only the in-frame ones, with some missing. The table includes tens of thousands of clones, approximately 91% detected once. Details on this clone: What it recognizes is unknown.

The CDR3 has 13 residues. Trimming removed 1 base from V and 6 bases from J, with 6 bases in between. Germline CDR1 is LGHNA and CDR2 is YNFKEQ. The V and J genes are TRBV4-2 and TRBJ1-4; no clear D gene. This sequence was found in an adult in good health. The specimen was peripheral blood, collected on day 0 of AZD1222 vaccination. The chain's CDR3 is CASSQAFYEKLFF. The CDR3 DNA reads TGTGCCAGCAGCCAAGCCTTTTATGAAAAACTGTTTTTT.